The entry below describes one TCR beta chain. V shed 0 bases and J shed 4 bases, with 13 bases lying between them. The V gene's germline CDR1 is MNHEY and CDR2 SMNVEV (reference sequence). CDR3 size: 15 residues. The table came from immunoSEQ multiplex PCR; TCRdb's copy has only in-frame clones and leaves some out. The sample yields some 330,000 clones, 80% to 90% seen once. The data derive from a study of blood T cell repertoires in COVID-19. Study in general: Cohort 3 donors were reported recovered after two negative PCRs, clearance, or symptom resolution. Donors in the United States, Italy and Spain gave samples during acute or convalescent COVID-19.

V and J are TRBV27 and TRBJ2-7; weak D call: TRBD2 (5 bases). The sequence came from a man aged 35-49 years in a cohort exposed to, infected with or recovered from COVID-19 (not recorded which). The specimen sequenced was PBMCs or T cells enriched from blood (not recorded which). The DNA of the CDR3 is TGTGCCAGCAGTTTATCCTACAGACTACCATACGAGCAGTACTTC. It translates to CASSLSYRLPYEQYF.